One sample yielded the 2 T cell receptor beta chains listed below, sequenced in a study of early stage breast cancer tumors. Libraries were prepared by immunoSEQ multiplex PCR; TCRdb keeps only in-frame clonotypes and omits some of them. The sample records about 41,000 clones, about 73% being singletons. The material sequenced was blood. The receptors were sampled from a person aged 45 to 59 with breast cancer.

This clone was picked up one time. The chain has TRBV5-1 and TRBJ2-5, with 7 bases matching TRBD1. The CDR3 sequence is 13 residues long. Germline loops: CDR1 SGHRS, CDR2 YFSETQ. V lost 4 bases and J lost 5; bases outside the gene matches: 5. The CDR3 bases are TGCGCCAGCAGCGCACAGGGGACGGAGACCCAGTACTTC. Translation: CASSAQGTETQYF.

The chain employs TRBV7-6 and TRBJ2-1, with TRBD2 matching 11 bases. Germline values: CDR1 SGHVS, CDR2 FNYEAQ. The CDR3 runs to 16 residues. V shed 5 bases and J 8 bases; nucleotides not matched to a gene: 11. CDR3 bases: TGTGCCAGCAGCCTAGGAATAGCGGGGGGGAGGGATGAGCAGTTCTTC. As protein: CASSLGIAGGRDEQFF.